Each of the 14 T cell receptor beta chains below was sequenced from the same sample in a study of molecular identifiers for immune sequencing clone quantification. TCRdb reprocessed the PCR reads with MiXCR, giving one entry per CDR3 protein. Of 40,000 to 45,000 distinct CDR3 sequences listed, 15% to 20% are singletons. Sequencing was performed on naive CD8+ T cells from blood, with Jurkat cell RNA spiked in. The sample's subset: FACS-sorted CD8+CD4-CCR7+CD45RA+ naive T cells. The origin of the receptors is a human donor in good health. Some libraries in this study had Jurkat cell RNA spiked in.

This clonotype showed up many times. The chain uses TRBV27 and TRBJ1-2; D may be TRBD1 (5 bases). V lost 5 bases and J lost 1, with 8 bases in between. Germline CDR1 MNHEY, CDR2 SMNVEV (reference sequence). The CDR3 runs 13 residues. The chain's CDR3 is CASSPQVNYGYTF. In DNA, the CDR3 is TGTGCCAGCAGTCCACAGGTTAACTATGGCTACACCTTC.

The rearrangement joins TRBV27 to TRBJ2-1; the match to TRBD2 covers 10 bases. The CDR3 covers 15 residues. Germline-derived CDR1 and CDR2 are MNHEY and SMNVEV (reference sequence). V gave up 3 bases and J gave up 7 bases; unmatched junction bases: 6. CDR3 DNA: TGTGCCAGCAGTTTCCTAAGCGGGGGGGCGAATGAGCAGTTCTTC. As protein: CASSFLSGGANEQFF.

The table lists this clonotype with many counts. This chain connects TRBV11-2 to TRBJ2-7, with 13 nucleotides matching TRBD2. CDR3 length: 17 amino acids. V dropped 3 bases and J dropped 2; count of bases not matched to a gene: 7. Per the germline V gene, CDR1 is SGHAT and CDR2 is FQNNGV. DNA for the CDR3: TGTGCCAGCAGCTTTTCGACTAGCGGGGGGAGAACCTACGAGCAGTACTTC. Translating gives CASSFSTSGGRTYEQYF.

The chain uses TRBV7-2 and TRBJ2-5; TRBD1 is a possible D gene (6 bases). Germline V lookup: CDR1 SGHTA, CDR2 FQGNSA. This CDR3 has 14 amino acids. V was clipped by 4 bases and J by 5 bases, with 14 bases between them. CDR3 in amino acids: CASSYHDRLETQYF. In DNA form, the CDR3 reads TGTGCCAGCAGCTACCACGACAGGTTGGAGACCCAGTACTTC.

In its sample, this clonotype was seen many times. The V call is TRBV11-2, the J call TRBJ2-7; D unresolved. Looked up from germline, CDR1 is SGHAT and CDR2 is FQNNGV. The CDR3 contains 11 residues. The V gene lost 5 bases and the J gene lost 6 bases, with 8 bases spanning the gap. The CDR3: CASSPLGEQYF. The DNA for the CDR3 is TGTGCCAGCAGCCCCCTGGGCGAGCAGTACTTC. The whole variable domain, remainder taken from reference TRBV11-2 and TRBJ2-7, is EAGVAQSPRYKIIEKRQSVAFWCNPISGHATLYWYQQILGQGPKLLIQFQNNGVVDDSQLPKDRFSAERLKGVDSTLKIQPAKLEDSAVYLCASSPLGEQYFGPGTRLTVT.

This clonotype came up many times. The rearrangement links TRBV7-2 to TRBJ2-7; TRBD2 is a possible D gene (5 bases). Germline-derived CDR1 and CDR2 are SGHTA and FQGNSA. The CDR3 sequence is 14 residues long. Deletions cut 3 bases from V and 1 base from J, with 10 bases between. The CDR3 loop reads CASSFSGGSYEQYF. The CDR3 coding sequence is TGTGCCAGCAGCTTTTCCGGAGGATCCTACGAGCAGTACTTC.

This clonotype was found many times. This rearrangement joins TRBV12-3 or TRBV12-4 to TRBJ1-6; 10 bases map to TRBD1. V lost 7 bases to trimming and J lost 6 bases; unmatched junction nucleotides: 6. The CDR3 is made up of 15 amino acids. The CDR3 spells CASTDGTGANSPLHF. Here the CDR3 DNA reads TGTGCCAGCACCGACGGGACAGGGGCTAATTCACCCCTCCACTTT.

The gene calls are TRBV27 and TRBJ2-3, with D hard to call. The germline gives CDR1 MNHEY, CDR2 SMNVEV (reference sequence). The CDR3 runs 14 residues. V lost 2 bases and J lost 2, with 8 bases in between. CDR3 in DNA: TGTGCCAGCAGTTTAAAAGGGAACACAGATACGCAGTATTTT. Translating gives CASSLKGNTDTQYF.

About this clonotype: A read error may produce the germline difference seen at one junction end. The chain uses TRBV29-1 and TRBJ2-3; D might be TRBD1 (5 bases). From germline, CDR1 is SQVTM and CDR2 ANQGSEA. The CDR3 has 13 amino acids. The CDR3 sequence: CSTYPRGTDAQYF. The CDR3 DNA reads TGCAGCACATATCCTAGGGGCACAGATGCGCAGTACTTT.

This clonotype has a count of ten or more. This chain connects TRBV7-9 to TRBJ1-2; D possibly corresponds to TRBD1 (6 bases). The CDR3 has 15 residues. Germline-derived CDR1 and CDR2 are SEHNR and FQNEAQ (reference sequence). V gave up 10 bases and J gave up 7 bases, with 25 bases separating them. In nucleotides, the CDR3 is TGTGCCACCCCGAGGGCCGGTCCCAGGGGTCCTGGCTACACCTTC. It is translated as CATPRAGPRGPGYTF.

Many counts were recorded for this clonotype. The chain couples TRBV29-1 to TRBJ1-2; 7 nucleotides line up with TRBD1. The trim removed 1 base at V and 4 bases at J, leaving 12 bases unmatched. The CDR3 length is 16 residues. Germline CDR1 reads SQVTM; CDR2 reads ANQGSEA. The chain's CDR3 is CSVEVGEGALVYGYTF. The CDR3 region has the DNA TGCAGCGTTGAAGTAGGCGAGGGGGCGCTTGTCTATGGCTACACCTTC.

CDR3 sequence reads: CASTIAYEQYF. CDR3 sequence (DNA): TGTGCCAGCACGATTGCCTACGAGCAGTACTTC. The chain combines TRBV7-2 with TRBJ2-7; D remains ambiguous. This CDR3 contains 11 residues. Germline values: CDR1 SGHTA, CDR2 FQGNSA. V lost 7 bases and J 2 bases, leaving 6 bases between the germline ends. Supplemented by reference TRBV7-2 and TRBJ2-7, the full variable domain reads GAGVSQSPSNKVTEKGKDVELRCDPISGHTALYWYRQSLGQGLEFLIYFQGNSAPDKSGLPSDRFSAERTGGSVSTLTIQRTQQEDSAVYLCASTIAYEQYFGPGTRLTVT.

Many counts were recorded for this clonotype. This chain connects TRBV20-1 to TRBJ2-2, with D possibly matching TRBD2 (6 bases). V lost 7 bases to trimming and J lost 5 bases, with 14 bases between them. CDR3 size: 13 residues. In germline, CDR1 is DFQATT, CDR2 SNEGSKA (reference sequence). CDR3 nucleotides: TGCAGTGTTCCGGACGGAGGGACCGGGGAGCTGTTTTTT. This gives the protein CSVPDGGTGELFF.

There are many counts of this clonotype. The chain carries TRBV9 and TRBJ2-2; D is unclear. From germline, CDR1 is SGDLS and CDR2 YYNGEE. Trimming took 3 bases from V and 6 from J, leaving 12 bases between them. This CDR3 is built from 14 residues. CDR3 loop: CASSAGSWAGELFF. In DNA form, the CDR3 reads TGTGCCAGCAGCGCTGGCTCATGGGCCGGGGAGCTGTTTTTT.